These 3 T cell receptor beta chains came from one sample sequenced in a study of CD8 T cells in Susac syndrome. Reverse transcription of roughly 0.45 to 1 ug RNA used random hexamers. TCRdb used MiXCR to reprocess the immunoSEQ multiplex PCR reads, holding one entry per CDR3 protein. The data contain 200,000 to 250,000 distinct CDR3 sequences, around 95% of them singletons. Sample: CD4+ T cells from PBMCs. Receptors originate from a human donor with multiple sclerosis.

DNA for the CDR3: TGTGCCACCGCGGGACTAGCGGGTGCTAGCACAGATACGCAGTATTTT. Its protein is CATAGLAGASTDTQYF. V and J are TRBV10-3 and TRBJ2-3, with 12 bases aligning to TRBD2. This CDR3 contains 16 residues. The V gene's germline CDR1 is ENHRY and CDR2 SYGVKD. V was pared by 10 bases and J by 0 bases, with 8 bases of the junction left unmatched.

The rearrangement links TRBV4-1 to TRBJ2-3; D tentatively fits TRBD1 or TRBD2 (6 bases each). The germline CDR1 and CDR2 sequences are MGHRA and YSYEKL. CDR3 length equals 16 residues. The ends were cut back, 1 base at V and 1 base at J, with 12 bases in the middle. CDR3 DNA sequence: TGCGCCAGCAGCCAAGGCCGGGGGCCTGGCACAGATACGCAGTATTTT. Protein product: CASSQGRGPGTDTQYF.

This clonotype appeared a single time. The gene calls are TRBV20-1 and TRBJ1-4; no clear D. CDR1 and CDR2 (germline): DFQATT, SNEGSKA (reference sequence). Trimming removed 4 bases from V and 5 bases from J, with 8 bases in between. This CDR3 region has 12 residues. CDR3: CSATGLNEKLFF. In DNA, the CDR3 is TGCAGTGCTACCGGGCTCAATGAAAAACTGTTTTTT.